This TCR beta chain was identified in a study of T cells in localized non-small cell lung cancer. V lost 1 base and J 3 bases, leaving 7 bases between the germline ends. Germline V gene sequence: CDR1 SGHNT, CDR2 YENEEA. This CDR3 is 13 amino acids long. To note about this clone: As yet, its antigen is unknown.

Only in-frame clones appear in the TCRdb table, and some are missing; sequencing was by immunoSEQ multiplex PCR. The table lists about 74,000 clones, 65% to 85% of them singletons. Study outcomes and limitations: A median of approximately 60 of the top 100 tumor clones appeared in adjacent lung, which was paired and uninvolved. Clonality of T cells reached its maximum in uninvolved adjacent lung, surpassing tumor.

The material was peripheral blood, obtained before any cancer treatment. The chain couples TRBV11-3 to TRBJ2-7; D unclear. This sequence was found in a female donor of 60 years or more with stage I lung adenocarcinoma. The DNA for the CDR3 is TGTGCCAGCAGCTTAGGGCCGAGCTACGAGCAGTACTTC. Its translation: CASSLGPSYEQYF.